This T cell receptor beta chain was sequenced in a study of spatial heterogeneity in lung cancer. On the study more broadly: More beta-chain than alpha-chain sequences were consistently detected. In the raw reads, each unique TCR and UMI combination was present more than ten times on average.

The study tagged each TCR cDNA molecule with a unique molecular identifier. TCRdb fed the 5' RACE reads into MiXCR, producing one record per CDR3 protein. The table lists 1,500 to 2,000 distinct CDR3 sequences, approximately 7.6% of them singletons. By share of the sample, this clonotype is medium-sized. For a library built for alpha chains, this beta chain is a stray read; little rests on its size. The germline V gene has CDR1 SEHNR and CDR2 FQNEAQ (reference sequence). The CDR3 is 15 residues long. The junction had 7 bases not matched to a gene; V was cut back by 4 bases and J by 4 bases. Noted time point: sample taken at primary tumor resection. Sequencing of whole RNA from tumor, nontumor lung or frozen PBMC involved no sorting. The donor group consisted of some 70 patients who had untreated, early-stage non-small cell lung cancer.

This specimen consisted of normal lung tissue next to the tumor, obtained at surgery. This chain joins TRBV7-9 and TRBJ2-5; the match to TRBD2 covers 9 bases. The TCR was taken from a male donor with early-stage non-small cell lung cancer. CDR3 amino acids: CASSSAVAGVETQYF. The CDR3 DNA reads TGTGCCAGCAGCTCCGCCGTAGCGGGAGTAGAGACCCAGTACTTC.